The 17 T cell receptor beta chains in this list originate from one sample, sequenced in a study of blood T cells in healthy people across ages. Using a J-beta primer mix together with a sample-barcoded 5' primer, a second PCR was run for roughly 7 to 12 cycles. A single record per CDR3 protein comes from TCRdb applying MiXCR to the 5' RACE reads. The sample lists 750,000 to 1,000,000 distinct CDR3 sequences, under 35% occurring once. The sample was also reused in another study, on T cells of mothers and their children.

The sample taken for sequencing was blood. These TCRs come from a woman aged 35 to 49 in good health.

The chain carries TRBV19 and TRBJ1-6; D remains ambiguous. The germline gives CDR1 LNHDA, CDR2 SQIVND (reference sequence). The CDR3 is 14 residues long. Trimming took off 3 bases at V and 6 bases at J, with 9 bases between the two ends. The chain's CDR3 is CASSIFGVNSPLHF. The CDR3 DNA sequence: TGTGCCAGTAGTATTTTCGGAGTTAATTCACCCCTCCACTTT.

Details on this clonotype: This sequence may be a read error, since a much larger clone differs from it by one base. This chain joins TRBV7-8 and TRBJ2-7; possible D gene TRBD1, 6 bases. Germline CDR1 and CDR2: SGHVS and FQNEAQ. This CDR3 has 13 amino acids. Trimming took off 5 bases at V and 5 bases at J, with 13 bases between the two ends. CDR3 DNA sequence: TGTGCCAGCAGCATAGACAGGTGCGACGAGCAGTACTTC. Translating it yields CASSIDRCDEQYF.

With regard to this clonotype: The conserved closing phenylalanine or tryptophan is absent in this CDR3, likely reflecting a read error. The CDR3: CASSFGGETQYY. In nucleotides, the CDR3 is TGTGCCAGCAGCTTCGGAGGAGAGACCCAGTACTAC. The gene calls are TRBV7-9 and TRBJ2-5; D is possibly TRBD2 (5 bases). Per the germline V gene, CDR1 is SEHNR and CDR2 is FQNEAQ (reference sequence). The CDR3 has 12 residues. The ends were cut back, 3 bases at V and 4 bases at J, with 6 bases in the middle.

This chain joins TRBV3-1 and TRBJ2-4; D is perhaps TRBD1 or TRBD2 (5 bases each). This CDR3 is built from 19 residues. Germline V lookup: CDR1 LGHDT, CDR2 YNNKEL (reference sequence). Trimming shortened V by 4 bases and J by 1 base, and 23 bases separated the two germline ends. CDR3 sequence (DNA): TGTGCCAGCAGCCCCCGGGACGGAAATAATCGGGTGGCCAAAAACATTCAGTACTTC. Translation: CASSPRDGNNRVAKNIQYF. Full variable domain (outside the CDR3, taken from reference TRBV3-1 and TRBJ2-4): DTAVSQTPKYLVTQMGNDKSIKCEQNLGHDTMYWYKQDSKKFLKIMFSYNNKELIINETVPNRFSPKSPDKAHLNLHINSLELGDSAVYFCASSPRDGNNRVAKNIQYFGAGTRLSVL.

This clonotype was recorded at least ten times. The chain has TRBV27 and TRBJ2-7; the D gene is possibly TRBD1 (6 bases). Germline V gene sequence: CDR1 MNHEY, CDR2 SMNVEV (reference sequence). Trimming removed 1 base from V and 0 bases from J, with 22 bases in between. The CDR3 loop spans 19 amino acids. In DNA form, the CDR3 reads TGTGCCAGCAGTTTATGGGCCCCTTTGAAGGACAGAAGCTCCTACGAGCAGTACTTC. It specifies CASSLWAPLKDRSSYEQYF.

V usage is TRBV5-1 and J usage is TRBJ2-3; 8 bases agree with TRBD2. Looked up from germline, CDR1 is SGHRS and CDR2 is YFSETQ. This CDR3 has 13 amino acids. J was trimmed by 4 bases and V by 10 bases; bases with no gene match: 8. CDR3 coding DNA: TGCGCCTCCGGGGGGGGGAGCGCAGATACGCAGTATTTT. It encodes CASGGGSADTQYF.

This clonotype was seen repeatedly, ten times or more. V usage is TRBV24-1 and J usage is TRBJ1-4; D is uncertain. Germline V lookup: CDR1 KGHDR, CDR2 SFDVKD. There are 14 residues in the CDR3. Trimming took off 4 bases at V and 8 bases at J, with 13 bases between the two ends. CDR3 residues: CATSDPSVEEKLFF. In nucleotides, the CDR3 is TGTGCCACCAGTGACCCCAGCGTAGAAGAAAAACTGTTTTTT.

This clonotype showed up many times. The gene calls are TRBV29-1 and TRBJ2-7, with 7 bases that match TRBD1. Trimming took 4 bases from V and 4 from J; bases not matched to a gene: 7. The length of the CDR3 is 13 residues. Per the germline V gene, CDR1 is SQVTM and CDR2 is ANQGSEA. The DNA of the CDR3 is TGCAGCGTTGGACAGGGTCTTATGTACGAGCAGTACTTC. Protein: CSVGQGLMYEQYF.

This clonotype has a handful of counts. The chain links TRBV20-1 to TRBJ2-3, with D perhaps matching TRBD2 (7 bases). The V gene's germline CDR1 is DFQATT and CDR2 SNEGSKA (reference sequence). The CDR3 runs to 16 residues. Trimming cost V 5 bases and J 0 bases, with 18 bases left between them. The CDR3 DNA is TGCAGTGCTGTCCCCCGGGGGGCGTACAGCACAGATACGCAGTATTTT. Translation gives CSAVPRGAYSTDTQYF.

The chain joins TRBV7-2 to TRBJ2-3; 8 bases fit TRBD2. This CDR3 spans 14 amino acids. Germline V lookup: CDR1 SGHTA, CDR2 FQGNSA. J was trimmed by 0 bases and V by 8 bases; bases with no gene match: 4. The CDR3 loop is CASLAGPSTDTQYF. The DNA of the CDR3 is TGTGCCAGCTTAGCGGGGCCTAGCACAGATACGCAGTATTTT.

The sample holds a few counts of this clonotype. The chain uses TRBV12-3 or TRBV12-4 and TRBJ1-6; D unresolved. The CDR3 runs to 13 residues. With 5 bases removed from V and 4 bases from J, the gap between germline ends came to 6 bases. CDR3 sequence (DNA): TGTGCCAGCAGTGTCAGTTATAATTCACCCCTCCACTTT. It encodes CASSVSYNSPLHF.

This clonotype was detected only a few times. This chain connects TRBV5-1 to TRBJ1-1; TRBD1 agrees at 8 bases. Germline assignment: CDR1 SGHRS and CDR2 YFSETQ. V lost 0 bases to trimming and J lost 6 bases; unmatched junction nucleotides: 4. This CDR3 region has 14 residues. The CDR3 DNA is TGCGCCAGCAGCTTGGCCGGACAGGGCGCTGAAGCTTTCTTT. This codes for CASSLAGQGAEAFF.

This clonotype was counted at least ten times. CDR3 DNA: TGTGCCAGCAGCTTAGCCCGGCTAGGTGGAAATGAGCAGTTCTTC. It translates to CASSLARLGGNEQFF. This chain joins TRBV7-9 and TRBJ2-1; no clear D gene. V was clipped by 0 bases and J by 7 bases, with 13 bases between them. Germline V CDR1 and CDR2: SEHNR, FQNEAQ (reference sequence). The CDR3 spans 15 residues.

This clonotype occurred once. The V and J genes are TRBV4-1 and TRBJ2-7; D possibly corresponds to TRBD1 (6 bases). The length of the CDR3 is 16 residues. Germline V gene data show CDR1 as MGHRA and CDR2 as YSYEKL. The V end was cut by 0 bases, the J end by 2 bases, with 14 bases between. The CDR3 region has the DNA TGCGCCAGCAGCCAAGAGGGGGCAACTATTACCTACGAGCAGTACTTC. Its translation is CASSQEGATITYEQYF.

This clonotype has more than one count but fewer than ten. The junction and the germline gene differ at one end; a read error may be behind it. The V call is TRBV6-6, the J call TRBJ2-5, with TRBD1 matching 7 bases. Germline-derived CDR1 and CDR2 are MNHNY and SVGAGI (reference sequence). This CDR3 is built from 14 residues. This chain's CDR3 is CARSPGTAGETQYF. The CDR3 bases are TGTGCCCGCAGCCCCGGGACAGCTGGGGAGACCCAGTACTTC.

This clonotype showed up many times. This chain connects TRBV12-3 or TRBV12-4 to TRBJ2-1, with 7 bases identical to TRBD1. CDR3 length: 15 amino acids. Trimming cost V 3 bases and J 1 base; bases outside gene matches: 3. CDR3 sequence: CASSFGRGSYNEQFF. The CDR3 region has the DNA TGTGCCAGCAGTTTTGGCAGGGGGTCCTACAATGAGCAGTTCTTC.

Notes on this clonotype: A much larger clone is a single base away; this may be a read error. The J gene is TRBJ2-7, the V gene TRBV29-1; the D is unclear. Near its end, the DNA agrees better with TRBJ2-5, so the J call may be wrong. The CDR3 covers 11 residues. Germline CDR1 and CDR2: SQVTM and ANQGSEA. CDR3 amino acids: CSVPFTATQYF. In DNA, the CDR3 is TGCAGCGTTCCCTTCACAGCGACCCAGTACTTC.